The rows below give T cell receptor beta chains drawn from one sample of a study of blood T cell repertoires in COVID-19. This table comes from immunoSEQ multiplex PCR, and its TCRdb copy is limited to in-frame clones, with some not included. The sample includes some 87,000 clones, 81% of them seen just once. Sequencing was performed on peripheral blood. Source of these receptors: a man older than 75 with active or convalescent COVID-19. The CDR3 runs from the conserved cysteine through the conserved F or W. D genes are given only for firm matches. Some rows mark clone size as missing; the rest say once, few, many or name a class of expanded clone.

v_call	clone_size	j_call	d_call	cdr3_nt	cdr3_aa
TRBV7-2	NA	TRBJ2-3	TRBD1	TGTGCCAGCAGCCCACGGACAGGGGGCAAGTATACGCAGTATTTT	CASSPRTGGKYTQYF
TRBV19	NA	TRBJ1-5	TRBD1	TGTGCCAGTAGTATCACAGGGGGATCTTATCAGCCCCAGCATTTT	CASSITGGSYQPQHF
TRBV5-1	few	TRBJ1-1	NA	TGCGCCAGCAGCTTGGACAGTCGGCTCGGAGCTTTCTTT	CASSLDSRLGAFF
TRBV21-1	NA	TRBJ2-5	NA	TGTGCCAGCAGCAACGCAGCAGGGGGTCAAGAGACCCAGTACTTC	CASSNAAGGQETQYF
TRBV5-4	NA	TRBJ1-2	TRBD1	TGTGCCAGCAGCACGGACAGGGCGGATAACTATGGCTACACCTTC	CASSTDRADNYGYTF
TRBV2	NA	TRBJ1-2	NA	TGTGCCAGCAGCGTCAGGCAGCTATTGGATGGCTACACCTTC	CASSVRQLLDGYTF
TRBV6-4	NA	TRBJ1-2	NA	TGTGCCACTCGGGGAGGGGGAAACTATGGCTACACCTTC	CATRGGGNYGYTF
TRBV28	NA	TRBJ2-2	TRBD1	TGTGCCAGCAGTTCGTCGGGACAGATAACCGGGGAGCTGTTTTTT	CASSSSGQITGELFF
TRBV5-6	NA	TRBJ1-5	NA	TGTGCCAGCAGCTTGTTAGGGGGATACGGCAATCAGCCCCAGCATTTT	CASSLLGGYGNQPQHF
TRBV24-1	NA	TRBJ2-3	NA	TGTGCCACCAGTGATTTGCCAGGCACAGATACGCAGTATTTT	CATSDLPGTDTQYF
TRBV19	NA	TRBJ1-1	NA	TGTGCCAGTAGCGCGGGTCGGTACACTGAAGCTTTCTTT	CASSAGRYTEAFF
TRBV19	once	TRBJ1-5	NA	TGTGCCAGTACCCCTAATCACAGGGCGGATCAGCCCCAGCATTTT	CASTPNHRADQPQHF
TRBV5-4	few	TRBJ1-1	NA	TGTGCCAGCAGCTTGGACCCGGTGAACACTGAAGCTTTCTTT	CASSLDPVNTEAFF
TRBV19	NA	TRBJ2-5	TRBD1	TGTGCCAGTAGTAGACAGCGAGGCAGGGGGCCAGAGACCCAGTACTTC	CASSRQRGRGPETQYF
TRBV6-1	NA	TRBJ2-3	NA	TGTGCCAGCAGTGAAGCCGAGGCGTCGGATACGCAGTATTTT	CASSEAEASDTQYF
TRBV6-2/TRBV6-3	NA	TRBJ2-7	TRBD1	TGTGCCAGCAGTTACTCCGGACAGGGGGCTCCATCCTACGAGCAGTACTTC	CASSYSGQGAPSYEQYF
TRBV4-3	NA	TRBJ2-5	TRBD2	TGCGCCAGCAGCCGAGGGACGGGGGGGGCCAGGGAGACCCAGTACTTC	CASSRGTGGARETQYF
TRBV6-5	NA	TRBJ1-5	NA	TGTGCCAGCAGTTCTGACAGTTATCAGCCCCAGCATTTT	CASSSDSYQPQHF
TRBV24-1	NA	TRBJ2-5	NA	TGTGCCACCAGCCAGGGTCCAGAGACCCAGTACTTC	CATSQGPETQYF
TRBV5-1	NA	TRBJ2-7	TRBD2	TGCGCCAGCAGCTTGGCGGGTAGCGGGGGAGTCGAGCAGTACTTC	CASSLAGSGGVEQYF
TRBV14	NA	TRBJ2-7	NA	TGTGCCAGCAGCCCTAAAGGCGTCGGTCCTAGGGGGTACGAGCAGTACTTC	CASSPKGVGPRGYEQYF
TRBV3-1/TRBV3-2	NA	TRBJ2-7	NA	TGTGCCAGCAGCCAGAGGGACTACGAGCAGTACTTC	CASSQRDYEQYF
TRBV28	NA	TRBJ2-5	TRBD1	TGTGCCAGCAGCTCAGGACAGGGGACGCAGACCCAGTACTTC	CASSSGQGTQTQYF
TRBV5-1	once	TRBJ1-6	TRBD1	TGCGCCAGCCGACGGACAGGGAATAATTCACCCCTCCACTTT	CASRRTGNNSPLHF
TRBV7-9	few	TRBJ1-2	TRBD1	TGTGCCAGCAGCTTGGGACAGGGGGTCGGCGGCTACACCTTC	CASSLGQGVGGYTF